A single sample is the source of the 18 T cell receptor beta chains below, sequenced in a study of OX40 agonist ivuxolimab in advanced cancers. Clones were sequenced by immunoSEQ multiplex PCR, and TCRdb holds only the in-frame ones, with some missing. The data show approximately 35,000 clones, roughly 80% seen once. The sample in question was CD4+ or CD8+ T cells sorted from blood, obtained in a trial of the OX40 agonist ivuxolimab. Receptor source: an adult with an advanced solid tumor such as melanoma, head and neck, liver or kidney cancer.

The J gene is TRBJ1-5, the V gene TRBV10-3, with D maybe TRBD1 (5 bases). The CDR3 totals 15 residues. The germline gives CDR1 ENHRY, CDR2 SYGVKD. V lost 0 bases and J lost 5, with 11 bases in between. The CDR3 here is CAISESRGGHQPQHF. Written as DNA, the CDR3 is TGTGCCATCAGTGAGTCAAGGGGAGGCCATCAGCCCCAGCATTTT.

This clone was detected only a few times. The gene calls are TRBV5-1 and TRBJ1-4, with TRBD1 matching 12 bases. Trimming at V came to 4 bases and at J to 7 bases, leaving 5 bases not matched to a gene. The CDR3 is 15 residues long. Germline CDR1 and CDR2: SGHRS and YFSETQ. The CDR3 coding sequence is TGCGCCAGCAGCCCCGGGGACAGGGGGCTTGAAAAACTGTTTTTT. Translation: CASSPGDRGLEKLFF.

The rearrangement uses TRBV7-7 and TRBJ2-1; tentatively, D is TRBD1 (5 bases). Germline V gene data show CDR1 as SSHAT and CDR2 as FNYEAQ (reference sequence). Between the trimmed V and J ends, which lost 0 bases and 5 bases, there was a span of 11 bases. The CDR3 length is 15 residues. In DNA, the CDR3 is TGTGCCAGCAGCTTAGCGCCTACAGGTAACAATGAGCAGTTCTTC. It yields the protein CASSLAPTGNNEQFF.

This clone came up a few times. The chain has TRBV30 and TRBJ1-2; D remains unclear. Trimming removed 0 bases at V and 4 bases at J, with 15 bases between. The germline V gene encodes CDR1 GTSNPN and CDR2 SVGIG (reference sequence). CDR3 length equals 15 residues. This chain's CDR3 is CAWSVVGLLPYGYTF. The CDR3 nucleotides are TGTGCCTGGAGTGTGGTAGGATTGCTCCCCTATGGCTACACCTTC.

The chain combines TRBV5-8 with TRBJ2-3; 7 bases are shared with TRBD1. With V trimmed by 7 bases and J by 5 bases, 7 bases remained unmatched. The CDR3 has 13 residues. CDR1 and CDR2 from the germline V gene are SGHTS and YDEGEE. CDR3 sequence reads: CASRGTALDTQYF. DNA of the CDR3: TGTGCCAGCCGAGGGACAGCATTAGATACGCAGTATTTT.

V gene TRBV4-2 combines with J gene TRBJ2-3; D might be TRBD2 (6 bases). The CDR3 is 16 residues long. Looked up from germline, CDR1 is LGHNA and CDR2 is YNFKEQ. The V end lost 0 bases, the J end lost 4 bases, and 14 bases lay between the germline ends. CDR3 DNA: TGTGCCAGCAGCCAAGAGGAGGGACGAGGGCCAGATACGCAGTATTTT. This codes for CASSQEEGRGPDTQYF.

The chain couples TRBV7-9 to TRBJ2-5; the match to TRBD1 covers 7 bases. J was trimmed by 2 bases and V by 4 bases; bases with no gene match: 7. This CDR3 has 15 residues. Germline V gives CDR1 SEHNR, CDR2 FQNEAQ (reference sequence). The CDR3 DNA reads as TGTGCCAGCAGCTCACCGGGACAGAGACAAGAGACCCAGTACTTC. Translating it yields CASSSPGQRQETQYF.

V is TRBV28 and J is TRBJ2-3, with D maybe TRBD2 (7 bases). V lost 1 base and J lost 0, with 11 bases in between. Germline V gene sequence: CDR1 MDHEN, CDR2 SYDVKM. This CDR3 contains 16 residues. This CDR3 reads CASSLSGGPSTDTQYF. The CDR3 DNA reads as TGTGCCAGCAGTTTATCGGGGGGCCCTAGCACAGATACGCAGTATTTT.

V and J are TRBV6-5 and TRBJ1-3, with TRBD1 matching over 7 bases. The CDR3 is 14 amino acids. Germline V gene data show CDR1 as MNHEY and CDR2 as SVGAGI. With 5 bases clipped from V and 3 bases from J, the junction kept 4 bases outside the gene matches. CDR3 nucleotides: TGTGCCAGCAGTCTTCGACAGGGTGGAAACACCATATATTTT. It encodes CASSLRQGGNTIYF.

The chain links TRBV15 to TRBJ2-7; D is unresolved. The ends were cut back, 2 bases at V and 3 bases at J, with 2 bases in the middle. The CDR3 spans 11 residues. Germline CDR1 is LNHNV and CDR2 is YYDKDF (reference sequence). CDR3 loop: CATSRNYEQYF. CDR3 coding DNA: TGTGCCACCAGCAGAAACTACGAGCAGTACTTC.

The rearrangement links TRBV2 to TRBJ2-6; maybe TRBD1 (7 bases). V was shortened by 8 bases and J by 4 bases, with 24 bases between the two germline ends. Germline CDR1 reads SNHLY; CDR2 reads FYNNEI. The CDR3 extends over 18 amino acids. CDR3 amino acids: CASALPGTVGRGANVLTF. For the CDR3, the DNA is TGTGCCAGCGCTCTTCCCGGGACAGTGGGGAGGGGGGCCAACGTCCTGACTTTC. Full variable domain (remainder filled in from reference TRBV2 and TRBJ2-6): EPEVTQTPSHQVTQMGQEVILRCVPISNHLYFYWYRQILGQKVEFLVSFYNNEISEKSEIFDDQFSVERPDGSNFTLKIRSTKLEDSAMYFCASALPGTVGRGANVLTFGAGSRLTVL.

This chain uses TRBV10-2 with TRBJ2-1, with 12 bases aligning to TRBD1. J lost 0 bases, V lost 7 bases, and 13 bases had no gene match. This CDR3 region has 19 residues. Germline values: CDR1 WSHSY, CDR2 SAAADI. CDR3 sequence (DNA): TGCGCCAGCACCCGGTGGGACAGGGGGCTGGGAAGCTCCTACAATGAGCAGTTCTTC. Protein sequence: CASTRWDRGLGSSYNEQFF.

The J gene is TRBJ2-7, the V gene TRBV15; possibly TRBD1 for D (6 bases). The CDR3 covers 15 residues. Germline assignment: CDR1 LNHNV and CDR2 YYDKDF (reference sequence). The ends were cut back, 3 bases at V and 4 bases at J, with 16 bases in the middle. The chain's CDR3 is CATSRSLTGKYEQYF. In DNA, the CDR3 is TGTGCCACCAGCAGGTCGTTAACAGGGAAGTACGAGCAGTACTTC. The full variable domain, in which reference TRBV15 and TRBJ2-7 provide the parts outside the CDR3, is DAMVIQNPRYQVTQFGKPVTLSCSQTLNHNVMYWYQQKSSQAPKLLFHYYDKDFNNEADTPDNFQSRRPNTSFCFLDIRSPGLGDTAMYLCATSRSLTGKYEQYFGPGTRLTVT.

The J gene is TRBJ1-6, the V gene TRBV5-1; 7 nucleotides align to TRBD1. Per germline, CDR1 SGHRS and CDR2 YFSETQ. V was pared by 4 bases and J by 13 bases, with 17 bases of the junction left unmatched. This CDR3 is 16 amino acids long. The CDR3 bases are TGCGCCAGCAGCCTGGGTGGGTCAGGGGGAGGTTTTCCCCTCCACTTT. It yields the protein CASSLGGSGGGFPLHF.

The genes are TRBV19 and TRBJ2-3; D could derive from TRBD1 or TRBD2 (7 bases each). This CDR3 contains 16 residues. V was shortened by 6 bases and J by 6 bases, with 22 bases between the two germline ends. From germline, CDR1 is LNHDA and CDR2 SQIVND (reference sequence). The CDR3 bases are TGTGCCAGTAGGCGAGCCCCCGGCAGGGGGGGGGATACGCAGTATTTT. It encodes CASRRAPGRGGDTQYF.

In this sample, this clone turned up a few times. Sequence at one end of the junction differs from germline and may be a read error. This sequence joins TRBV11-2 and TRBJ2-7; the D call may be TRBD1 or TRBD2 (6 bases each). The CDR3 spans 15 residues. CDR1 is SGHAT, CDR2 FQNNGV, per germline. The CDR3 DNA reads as TGTGCCAGCAGCTTAGACTTTGGTGACAGGTCGCGGGGTGACTTC. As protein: CASSLDFGDRSRGDF.

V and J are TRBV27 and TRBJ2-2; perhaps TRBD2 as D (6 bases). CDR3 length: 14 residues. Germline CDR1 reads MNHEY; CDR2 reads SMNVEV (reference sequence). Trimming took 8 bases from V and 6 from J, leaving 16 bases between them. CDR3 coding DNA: TGTGCCAGCCGAAGATCCGGGGGACCCGGGGAGCTGTTTTTT. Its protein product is CASRRSGGPGELFF.

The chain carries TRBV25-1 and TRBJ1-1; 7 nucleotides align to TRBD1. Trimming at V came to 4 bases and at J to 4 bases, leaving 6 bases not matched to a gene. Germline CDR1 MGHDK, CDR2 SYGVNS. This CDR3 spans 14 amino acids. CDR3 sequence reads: CASSVDRRGTEAFF. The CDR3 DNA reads TGTGCCAGCAGTGTGGACAGGCGCGGCACTGAAGCTTTCTTT. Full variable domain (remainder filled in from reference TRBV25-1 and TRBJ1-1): EADIYQTPRYLVIGTGKKITLECSQTMGHDKMYWYQQDPGMELHLIHYSYGVNSTEKGDLSSESTVSRIRTEHFPLTLESARPSHTSQYLCASSVDRRGTEAFFGQGTRLTVV.